Given below is one T cell receptor beta chain in context. The target of this receptor is not known. Per-base qualities were not stored, and no clone one base away is much larger. The data derive from a study of patients and donors after allogeneic stem cell transplantation (dated by TCRdb to 2020 to 2022). Spanning cysteine to phenylalanine, the CDR3 consists of 15 amino acids. Left in the record is the CDR3 DNA by itself, 45 bases read in frame from the first base. Trimming takes 2 bases from V and 3 bases from J, and the germline ends sit 14 bases apart. CDR1 and CDR2, looked up from the germline V gene, are SGHRS and YFSETQ. The library was prepared using RT-PCR. TCRdb lists the instrument as NextSeq 550. TCRdb applied fastp at Q25 and MiXCR to the public reads, then kept only in-frame beta chains. When rows share a CDR3 protein, they turn into one entry using the most common DNA and genes. The sample data list approximately 430,000 distinct CDR3 sequences, and more than 15% of these were observed just once. Roughly 7% of the sample is in the top ten clones.

This TCR came from a human donor who was either an allogeneic HSCT recipient or a stem cell or donor lymphocyte infusion donor (not recorded which). It is not recorded whose cells these are; they may come from a transplant donor. The sequencing input was blood, either unsorted or a sorted T cell fraction (not recorded which). The chain was built from TRBV5-1 and TRBJ2-5; TRBD2 might be the D gene, on 6 matching bases. The DNA sequence is as follows: TGCGCCAGCAGCTTTAGGGCGGGACCCGAAGAGACCCAGTACTTC. The encoded protein is CASSFRAGPEETQYF.